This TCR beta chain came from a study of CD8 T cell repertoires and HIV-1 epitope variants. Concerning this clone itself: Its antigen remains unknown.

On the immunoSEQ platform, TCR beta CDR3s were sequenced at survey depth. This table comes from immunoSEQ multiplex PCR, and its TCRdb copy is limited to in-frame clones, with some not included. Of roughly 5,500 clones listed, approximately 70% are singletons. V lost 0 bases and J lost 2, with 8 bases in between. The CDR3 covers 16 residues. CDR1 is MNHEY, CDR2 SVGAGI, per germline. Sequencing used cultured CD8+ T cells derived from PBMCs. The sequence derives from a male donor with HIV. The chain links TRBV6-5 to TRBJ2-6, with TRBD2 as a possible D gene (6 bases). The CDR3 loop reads CASSYSTGAGANVLTF. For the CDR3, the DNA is TGTGCCAGCAGTTACTCGACGGGGGCTGGGGCCAACGTCCTGACTTTC.